These 6 T cell receptor beta chains were all obtained from the same sample, sequenced in a study of tumor-infiltrating lymphocytes in localized non-small cell lung cancer. Produced via immunoSEQ multiplex PCR; TCRdb's table is partial and in-frame only. The repertoire includes approximately 1,600 clones, over 35% of them detected once, and less than 15% sits in the top ten. Sequenced input: uninvolved lung tissue not adjacent to the tumor. The receptors come from a human donor with non-small cell lung cancer.

V is TRBV6-1 and J is TRBJ2-7, with D uncertain. The CDR3 length is 12 residues. Per the germline V gene, CDR1 is MNHNS and CDR2 is SASEGT. V lost 2 bases to trimming and J lost 7 bases, with 9 bases between them. CDR3 in DNA: TGTGCCAGCAGTGAATCGGGTTGGGAGCAGTACTTC. This sequence encodes CASSESGWEQYF.

By sample share, this clone is large (0.1 to 1%). CDR3 DNA sequence: TGCGCCAGCATGGGGAACACTGAAGCTTTCTTT. Its protein is CASMGNTEAFF. The chain joins TRBV5-1 to TRBJ1-1; D unresolved. The CDR3 length is 11 residues. Germline V gives CDR1 SGHRS, CDR2 YFSETQ. Between the trimmed V and J ends, which lost 6 bases and 1 base, there was a span of 4 bases.

The rearrangement links TRBV30 to TRBJ1-2; no reliable D call. CDR3 size: 12 residues. Germline CDR1 GTSNPN, CDR2 SVGIG (reference sequence). V was clipped by 2 bases and J by 8 bases, with 12 bases between them. CDR3: CAWSPGGKGYTF. CDR3 sequence (DNA): TGTGCCTGGAGTCCGGGCGGCAAAGGCTACACCTTC. The whole variable domain, filled in from reference TRBV30 and TRBJ1-2, reads SQTIHQWPATLVQPVGSPLSLECTVEGTSNPNLYWYRQAAGRGLQLLFYSVGIGQISSEVPQNLSASRPQDRQFILSSKKLLLSDSGFYLCAWSPGGKGYTFGSGTRLTVV.

CDR3 in DNA: TGTGCCAGCAGTATCACCGGACAGGGTAGTGGCGGGGAGCTGTTTTTT. Amino acids: CASSITGQGSGGELFF. The J gene is TRBJ2-2, the V gene TRBV27, with 8 bases lining up with TRBD1. Trimming took 5 bases from V and 7 from J; bases not matched to a gene: 12. CDR1 and CDR2 (germline): MNHEY, SMNVEV (reference sequence). This CDR3 is 16 amino acids long.

The rearrangement uses TRBV29-1 and TRBJ2-2; TRBD2 matches 16 bases. This CDR3 is 16 amino acids long. CDR1 is SQVTM and CDR2 is ANQGSEA in the germline V gene. J lost 5 bases, V lost 5 bases, and 5 bases had no gene match. The CDR3 here is CSVQGLAGGGTGELFF. The CDR3 bases are TGCAGCGTTCAGGGACTAGCGGGAGGGGGAACCGGGGAGCTGTTTTTT.

The rearrangement joins TRBV27 to TRBJ2-3, with D possibly being TRBD2 (6 bases). Germline V gives CDR1 MNHEY, CDR2 SMNVEV (reference sequence). V was trimmed by 7 bases and J by 3 bases, leaving 11 bases between them. This CDR3 has 13 amino acids. The CDR3 region is CASMGGDTDTQYF. CDR3 DNA: TGTGCCAGCATGGGCGGGGATACAGATACGCAGTATTTT.